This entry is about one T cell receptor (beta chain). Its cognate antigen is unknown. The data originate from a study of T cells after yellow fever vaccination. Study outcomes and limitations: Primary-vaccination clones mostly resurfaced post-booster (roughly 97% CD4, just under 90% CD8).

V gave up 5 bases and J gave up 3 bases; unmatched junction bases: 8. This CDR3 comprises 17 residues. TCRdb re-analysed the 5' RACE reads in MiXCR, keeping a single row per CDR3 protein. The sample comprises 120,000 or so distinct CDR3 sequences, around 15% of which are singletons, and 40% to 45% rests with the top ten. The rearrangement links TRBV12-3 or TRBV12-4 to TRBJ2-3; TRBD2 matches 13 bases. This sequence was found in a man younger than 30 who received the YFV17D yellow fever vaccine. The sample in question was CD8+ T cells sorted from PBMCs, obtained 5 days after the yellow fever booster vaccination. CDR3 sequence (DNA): TGTGCCAGCAGTACCCTGACTAGCGGGGGGTTGACAGATACGCAGTATTTT. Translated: CASSTLTSGGLTDTQYF.